The 2 T cell receptor beta chains below all came from one sample that was sequenced in a study of cytomegalovirus exposure and HLA in healthy donors. The primer mix had 60 Vbeta and 13 Jbeta primers. Sequencing was performed with immunoSEQ multiplex PCR; in TCRdb, only in-frame clones are kept and a portion is missing. Of 200,000 to 250,000 clones in the sample, 70% to 85% were seen once. Sequences were obtained from PBMCs. The receptor source for this set is a woman in her 40s in good health and CMV-seronegative.

CDR3 sequence reads: CASSRILGGGYTF. The CDR3 DNA reads as TGTGCCAGCAGTCGGATCCTCGGGGGTGGCTACACCTTC. The chain combines TRBV28 with TRBJ1-2; TRBD1 might be the D (5 bases). Germline V lookup: CDR1 MDHEN, CDR2 SYDVKM. The CDR3 runs 13 residues. V was cut by 5 bases and J by 7 bases, with 14 bases left in between.

The chain has TRBV29-1 and TRBJ2-5, with D tentatively TRBD1 (5 bases). The end of the DNA aligns better with TRBJ2-7, so the J call may be wrong. The CDR3 consists of 11 residues. Germline V gene data show CDR1 as SQVTM and CDR2 as ANQGSEA. CDR3 in amino acids: CSVTEIYEQYF. In DNA form, the CDR3 reads TGCAGCGTGACAGAAATCTACGAGCAGTACTTC.